One and the same sample provided the 25 T cell receptor beta chains below, sequenced in a study of T cells in Graves' hyperthyroidism and ophthalmopathy (dated by TCRdb to the late 2010s). Library method: multiplex PCR. Sequencer: Illumina HiSeq 2000. The TCR beta CDR3 regions were amplified from RNA transcripts. The first round of RT-PCR for the TCR CDR3 was performed with the HTBI primer set and the Qiagen OneStep RT-PCR kit. TCRdb trimmed the raw reads at Q25, called clones with MiXCR and kept productive beta chains. Each CDR3 protein appears once, grouped with its most common genes and DNA. The sample table holds about half a million distinct CDR3 sequences, of which about a fifth were seen once. Approximately 25% of the sample comes from the top ten. Sample: blood. Receptors were obtained from a man between 18 and 35 years old with Graves' hyperthyroidism.

This clonotype showed up many times. The rearrangement uses TRBV6-5 and TRBJ2-5; 9 bases align to TRBD2. The CDR3 is 14 amino acids. Trimming cost V 2 bases and J 3 bases; bases outside gene matches: 1. In germline, CDR1 is MNHEY, CDR2 SVGAGI. Written as DNA, the CDR3 is TGTGCCAGCAGTTACAGCGGGGGGAAAGAGACCCAGTACTTC. Translated: CASSYSGGKETQYF.

This clonotype was counted many times. This chain joins TRBV7-6 and TRBJ2-2, with 11 bases lining up with TRBD1. The CDR3 covers 18 residues. V lost 1 base and J lost 4; bases outside the gene matches: 8. From germline, CDR1 is SGHVS and CDR2 FNYEAQ. CDR3: CASSLGTGGPGGTGELFF. In DNA form, the CDR3 reads TGTGCCAGCAGCTTAGGGACAGGGGGCCCCGGAGGCACCGGGGAGCTGTTTTTT. The whole variable domain, filled in from reference TRBV7-6 and TRBJ2-2, reads GAGVSQSPRYKVTKRGQDVALRCDPISGHVSLYWYRQALGQGPEFLTYFNYEAQQDKSGLPNDRFSAERPEGSISTLTIQRTEQRDSAMYRCASSLGTGGPGGTGELFFGEGSRLTVL.

This clonotype was found many times. The chain couples TRBV7-9 to TRBJ2-5; 7 positions agree with TRBD1. V shed 5 bases and J 5 bases; nucleotides not matched to a gene: 14. This CDR3 region has 16 residues. Germline values: CDR1 SEHNR, CDR2 FQNEAQ (reference sequence). Here the CDR3 reads CASSPRTGTKGETQYF. The CDR3 coding sequence is TGTGCCAGCAGCCCTAGGACAGGAACCAAGGGGGAGACCCAGTACTTC.

There are many counts of this clonotype. The V call is TRBV7-9, the J call TRBJ2-5, with 7 nucleotides matching TRBD1. After removal of 5 bases from V and 1 base from J, the junction contained 4 bases not matched to a gene. The CDR3 has 14 amino acids. Per germline, CDR1 SEHNR and CDR2 FQNEAQ (reference sequence). The CDR3, as DNA: TGTGCCAGCAGCGGAAGGGACAGCCAAGAGACCCAGTACTTC. It specifies CASSGRDSQETQYF.

This clonotype was recorded once. The chain links TRBV5-6 to TRBJ1-1, with D hard to call. Germline loops: CDR1 SGHDT, CDR2 YYEEEE. CDR3 length: 14 residues. V shed 4 bases and J shed 8 bases, with 18 bases lying between them. CDR3 in amino acids: CASSVTGRIQEAFF. CDR3 DNA sequence: TGTGCCAGCAGCGTTACCGGACGGATTCAAGAAGCTTTCTTT. Full variable domain (rest looked up from reference TRBV5-6 and TRBJ1-1): DAGVTQSPTHLIKTRGQQVTLRCSPKSGHDTVSWYQQALGQGPQFIFQYYEEEERQRGNFPDRFSGHQFPNYSSELNVNALLLGDSALYLCASSVTGRIQEAFFGQGTRLTVV.

This clonotype was detected ten times or more. V gene TRBV30 combines with J gene TRBJ2-7, with D tentatively TRBD2 (6 bases). The CDR3 has 13 residues. V lost 0 bases and J lost 7, with 13 bases in between. Per the germline V gene, CDR1 is GTSNPN and CDR2 is SVGIG (reference sequence). The CDR3 reads CAWSVGVGREQYF. The CDR3 region has the DNA TGTGCCTGGAGTGTAGGGGTAGGGAGGGAGCAGTACTTC.

The genes are TRBV6-2 or TRBV6-3 and TRBJ2-5, with D hard to call. V was clipped by 0 bases and J by 1 base, with 9 bases between them. The CDR3 sequence is 15 residues long. CDR1 MNHEY and CDR2 SVGEGT come from the germline V gene. This CDR3 reads CASSYSSPGQETQYF. The CDR3 DNA is TGTGCCAGCAGTTACTCCTCGCCAGGCCAAGAGACCCAGTACTTC.

This clonotype has just a few counts. This sequence joins TRBV4-1 and TRBJ1-2, with D possibly matching TRBD1 (6 bases). V was clipped by 5 bases and J by 8 bases, with 15 bases between them. The V gene's germline CDR1 is MGHRA and CDR2 YSYEKL. There are 13 residues in the CDR3. Written as DNA, the CDR3 is TGCGCCAGCAGCGCTCTGGGGGCAGGCGGCTACACCTTC. Amino acids: CASSALGAGGYTF.

The chain carries TRBV27 and TRBJ2-5; D is uncertain. In germline, CDR1 is MNHEY, CDR2 SMNVEV (reference sequence). V was trimmed by 9 bases and J by 4 bases, leaving 9 bases between them. There are 11 residues in the CDR3. The CDR3 DNA is TGTGCCAGTGTAGTGGGAGAGACCCAGTACTTC. It translates to CASVVGETQYF.

This sequence joins TRBV28 and TRBJ2-5, with 11 bases lining up with TRBD1. CDR1 is MDHEN, CDR2 SYDVKM, per germline. This CDR3 spans 14 amino acids. V was pared by 6 bases and J by 6 bases, with 6 bases of the junction left unmatched. The DNA for the CDR3 is TGTGCCAGCAGCCGGACAGGGGGCGTAAAGACCCAGTACTTC. Protein sequence: CASSRTGGVKTQYF.

This clonotype was seen many times. The V and J genes are TRBV7-2 and TRBJ1-1; 7 bases line up with TRBD1. The CDR3 is 13 amino acids. J lost 5 bases, V lost 8 bases, and 8 bases had no gene match. Germline V lookup: CDR1 SGHTA, CDR2 FQGNSA. The CDR3 nucleotides read TGTGCCAGCCTGAGGGGGCGAAGGACTGAAGCTTTCTTT. It is translated as CASLRGRRTEAFF.

The chain links TRBV20-1 to TRBJ2-7, with 8 bases lining up with TRBD2. Germline CDR1 DFQATT, CDR2 SNEGSKA (reference sequence). CDR3 size: 15 residues. Trimming cost V 3 bases and J 6 bases; bases outside gene matches: 13. This CDR3 reads CSARAEAGEVAEQYF. In DNA form, the CDR3 reads TGCAGTGCTAGGGCCGAAGCGGGAGAGGTTGCCGAGCAGTACTTC.

This rearrangement joins TRBV28 to TRBJ2-7; D unclear. V lost 3 bases to trimming and J lost 3 bases, with 12 bases between them. Germline loops: CDR1 MDHEN, CDR2 SYDVKM. This CDR3 has 14 residues. The CDR3 protein is CASSFEPTNYEQYF. The CDR3 nucleotides are TGTGCCAGCAGTTTTGAGCCTACAAACTACGAGCAGTACTTC. Supplemented by reference TRBV28 and TRBJ2-7, the full variable domain reads DVKVTQSSRYLVKRTGEKVFLECVQDMDHENMFWYRQDPGLGLRLIYFSYDVKMKEKGDIPEGYSVSREKKERFSLILESASTNQTSMYLCASSFEPTNYEQYFGPGTRLTVT.

This chain connects TRBV6-1 to TRBJ2-5, with 10 bases that match TRBD2. The germline gives CDR1 MNHNS, CDR2 SASEGT. Trimming cost V 7 bases and J 1 base; bases outside gene matches: 6. The CDR3 spans 15 residues. The CDR3 nucleotides are TGTGCCAGCACCTTAGCGGGGGGTCTCCAAGAGACCCAGTACTTC. Translating it yields CASTLAGGLQETQYF.

In this sample, this clonotype turned up many times. This sequence joins TRBV4-1 and TRBJ2-7, with 7 positions matching TRBD1. The CDR3 totals 15 residues. J lost 4 bases, V lost 5 bases, and 11 bases had no gene match. Germline V gene lookup returns CDR1 MGHRA and CDR2 YSYEKL. CDR3 residues: CASSSRTGQSYEQYF. CDR3 DNA sequence: TGCGCCAGCAGCTCTCGGACAGGTCAATCGTACGAGCAGTACTTC.

In this sample, this clonotype turned up many times. This chain uses TRBV19 with TRBJ1-2; D not certain. V was pared by 4 bases and J by 0 bases, with 15 bases between. Germline CDR1 is LNHDA and CDR2 is SQIVND (reference sequence). The CDR3 runs 16 residues. Written as DNA, the CDR3 is TGTGCCAGTAGTACCTCCTGGAGCGCTGCTAACTATGGCTACACCTTC. It specifies CASSTSWSAANYGYTF.

This clonotype has ten or more counts. The chain couples TRBV7-9 to TRBJ2-7; 7 bases align to TRBD2. CDR1 is SEHNR, CDR2 FQNEAQ, per germline (reference sequence). J gave up 6 bases and V 3 bases, and 5 bases lay outside the gene matches. The CDR3 loop spans 13 amino acids. CDR3 nucleotide sequence: TGTGCCAGCAGCTTGGGGGGAGGGACCGAGCAGTACTTC. It encodes CASSLGGGTEQYF. Filled out from reference TRBV7-9 and TRBJ2-7, the complete variable domain reads DTGVSQNPRHKITKRGQNVTFRCDPISEHNRLYWYRQTLGQGPEFLTYFQNEAQLEKSRLLSDRFSAERPKGSFSTLEIQRTEQGDSAMYLCASSLGGGTEQYFGPGTRLTVT.

This clonotype came up many times. This chain uses TRBV19 with TRBJ2-7, with 9 positions matching TRBD1. The junction had 5 bases not matched to a gene; V was cut back by 5 bases and J by 6 bases. The germline V gene has CDR1 LNHDA and CDR2 SQIVND (reference sequence). CDR3 size: 13 residues. CDR3 in amino acids: CASSETGGTEQYF. CDR3 nucleotides: TGTGCCAGTAGTGAAACAGGGGGCACCGAGCAGTACTTC.

The chain has TRBV12-3 or TRBV12-4 and TRBJ1-3; 7 bases are shared with TRBD1. V was pared by 4 bases and J by 3 bases, with 9 bases of the junction left unmatched. The CDR3 is 16 residues long. The CDR3 sequence is CASSSRYRGYGNTIYF. The CDR3 DNA sequence: TGTGCCAGCAGTTCCCGTTACAGGGGATATGGAAACACCATATATTTT.

This clonotype was observed a handful of times. The chain couples TRBV12-3 or TRBV12-4 to TRBJ2-5; 10 bases line up with TRBD2. V lost 3 bases, J lost 2 bases, and 3 bases stayed unmatched. The CDR3 runs 15 residues. CDR3 bases: TGTGCCAGCAGTTTGATAGCGGGGGGTCAAGAGACCCAGTACTTC. It yields the protein CASSLIAGGQETQYF.

This clonotype was found many times. V and J are TRBV6-5 and TRBJ2-2; a weak D match, TRBD2 (7 bases). The germline V gene encodes CDR1 MNHEY and CDR2 SVGAGI. CDR3 size: 15 residues. Trimming cost V 8 bases and J 2 bases, with 15 bases left between them. CDR3 region: CASEGGATNTGELFF. In nucleotides, the CDR3 is TGTGCCAGCGAGGGGGGGGCCACTAACACCGGGGAGCTGTTTTTT.

This clonotype has only one observation. The rearrangement uses TRBV6-2 or TRBV6-3 and TRBJ2-6, with 7 positions matching TRBD1. The V segment lost 2 bases and the J segment 7 bases; nucleotides outside the gene matches: 14. The CDR3 extends over 18 amino acids. Per germline, CDR1 MNHEY and CDR2 SVGEGT. The CDR3 bases are TGTGCCAGCAGTTACAGGGCAGGGCTGGGGACAGACGCCAACGTCCTGACTTTC. This sequence encodes CASSYRAGLGTDANVLTF.

This clonotype was detected many times. The chain is built from TRBV5-1 and TRBJ2-7; possibly TRBD1 or TRBD2 for D (5 bases each). The CDR3 has 17 residues. Germline V lookup: CDR1 SGHRS, CDR2 YFSETQ. Trimming stripped 0 bases from V and 0 bases from J, with 16 bases between. The CDR3 reads CASSLGGARDVSYEQYF. The CDR3 nucleotides are TGCGCCAGCAGCTTGGGGGGCGCCCGGGACGTCTCCTACGAGCAGTACTTC.

This clonotype was counted ten times or more. The chain is built from TRBV6-5 and TRBJ1-2, with D unclear. The CDR3 covers 14 residues. Trimming took 7 bases from V and 1 from J, leaving 13 bases between them. Germline CDR1 is MNHEY and CDR2 is SVGAGI. CDR3 in DNA: TGTGCCAGCACTTTACAACAATTTAACTATGGCTACACCTTC. This codes for CASTLQQFNYGYTF.

The CDR3 DNA follows: TGCGCCAGCAGCCCCGGGACGGCTAAAGAGACCCAGTACTTC. Protein sequence: CASSPGTAKETQYF. J is TRBJ2-5 and V is TRBV5-1; D tentatively fits TRBD1 or TRBD2 (5 bases each). The CDR3 has 14 residues. V shed 4 bases and J shed 3 bases, with 13 bases lying between them. Germline loops: CDR1 SGHRS, CDR2 YFSETQ.